Included here is one TCR beta chain sequence, with context. The antigen is unknown. This record comes from a study of OX40 agonist ivuxolimab in advanced cancers. Study as a whole: Dosing consisted of intravenous ivuxolimab at 0.01 to 10 mg/kg every 2 weeks.

The CDR3 is 15 amino acids. Germline trimming cut 6 bases from V and 3 bases from J; bases unmatched to any gene: 7. Germline V CDR1 and CDR2: SNHLY, FYNNEI. Study-wide results and caveats: Expanded clones tended on average to be more numerous among CD8+ T cells than CD4+. Compared with others, partial responders at 0.1-3.0 mg/kg displayed clonal expansion among the lowest. Which antigen the expanded peripheral T cells recognized is unknown.

Data came from immunoSEQ multiplex PCR; TCRdb stores just in-frame clones and leaves some out. The sample consists of around 66,000 clones, around 86% of them appearing once. The receptor's source is an adult with an advanced solid tumor such as melanoma, head and neck, liver or kidney cancer. The starting material was CD4+ or CD8+ T cells sorted from blood, obtained in a trial of the OX40 agonist ivuxolimab. This sequence joins TRBV2 and TRBJ2-7, with TRBD2 identical over 11 bases. CDR3 bases: TGTGCCAGCAGCACCACTAGCGGGAGAGACTACGAGCAGTACTTC. Its protein product is CASSTTSGRDYEQYF.